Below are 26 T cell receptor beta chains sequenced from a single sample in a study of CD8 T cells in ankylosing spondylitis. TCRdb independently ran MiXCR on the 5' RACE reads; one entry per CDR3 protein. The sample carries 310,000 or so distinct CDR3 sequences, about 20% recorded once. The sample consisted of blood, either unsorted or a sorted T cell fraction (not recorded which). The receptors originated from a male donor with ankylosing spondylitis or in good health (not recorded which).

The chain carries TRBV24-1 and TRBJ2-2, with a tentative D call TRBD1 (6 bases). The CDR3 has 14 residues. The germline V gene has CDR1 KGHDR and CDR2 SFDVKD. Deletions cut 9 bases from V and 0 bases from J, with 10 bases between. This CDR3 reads CATRQEANTGELFF. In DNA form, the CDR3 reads TGTGCCACCCGACAGGAGGCGAACACCGGGGAGCTGTTTTTT.

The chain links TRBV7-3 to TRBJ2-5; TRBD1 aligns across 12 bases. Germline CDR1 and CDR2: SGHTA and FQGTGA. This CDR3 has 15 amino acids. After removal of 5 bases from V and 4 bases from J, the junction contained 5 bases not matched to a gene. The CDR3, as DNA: TGTGCCAGCAGCGCCGGGACAGGGGGCATAGAGACCCAGTACTTC. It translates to CASSAGTGGIETQYF.

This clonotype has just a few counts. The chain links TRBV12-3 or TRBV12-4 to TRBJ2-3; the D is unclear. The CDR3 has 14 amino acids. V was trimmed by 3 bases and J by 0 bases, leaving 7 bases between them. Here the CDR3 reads CASSFGASTDTQYF. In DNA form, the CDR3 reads TGTGCCAGCAGTTTTGGTGCTAGCACAGATACGCAGTATTTT.

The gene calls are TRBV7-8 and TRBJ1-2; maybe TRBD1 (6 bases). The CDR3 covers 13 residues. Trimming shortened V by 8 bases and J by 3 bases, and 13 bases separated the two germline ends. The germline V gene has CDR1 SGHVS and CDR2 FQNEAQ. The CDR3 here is CASSPGADYGYTF. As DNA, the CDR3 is TGTGCCAGCTCCCCGGGGGCGGACTATGGCTACACCTTC.

CDR3 in DNA: TGTGCCAGCAGTCCAACCATCGGGGCGAGAGAGCAGTACGTC. Translating it yields CASSPTIGAREQYV. The chain uses TRBV28 and TRBJ2-7, with D possibly being TRBD1 or TRBD2 (5 bases each). V was clipped by 5 bases and J by 7 bases, with 18 bases between them. From germline, CDR1 is MDHEN and CDR2 SYDVKM. CDR3 length: 14 amino acids.

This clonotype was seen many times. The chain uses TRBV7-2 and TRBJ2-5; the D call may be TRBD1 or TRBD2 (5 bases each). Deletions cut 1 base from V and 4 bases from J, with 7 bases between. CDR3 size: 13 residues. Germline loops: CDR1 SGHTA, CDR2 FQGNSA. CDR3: CASSLGGRETQYF. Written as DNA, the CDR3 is TGTGCCAGCAGCTTAGGGGGGAGAGAGACCCAGTACTTC.

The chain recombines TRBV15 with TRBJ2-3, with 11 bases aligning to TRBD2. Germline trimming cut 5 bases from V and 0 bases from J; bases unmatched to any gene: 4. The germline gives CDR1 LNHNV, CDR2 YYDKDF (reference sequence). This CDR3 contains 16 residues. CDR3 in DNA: TGTGCCACCAGCCGACTAGCGGGGCTCAGCACAGATACGCAGTATTTT. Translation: CATSRLAGLSTDTQYF.

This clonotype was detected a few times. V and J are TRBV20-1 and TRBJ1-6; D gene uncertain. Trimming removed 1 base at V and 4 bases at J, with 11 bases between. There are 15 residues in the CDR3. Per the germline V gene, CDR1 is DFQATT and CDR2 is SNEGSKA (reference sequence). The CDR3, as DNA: TGCAGTGCTAGAGGTCTGGGCGGGTATAATTCACCCCTCCACTTT. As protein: CSARGLGGYNSPLHF.

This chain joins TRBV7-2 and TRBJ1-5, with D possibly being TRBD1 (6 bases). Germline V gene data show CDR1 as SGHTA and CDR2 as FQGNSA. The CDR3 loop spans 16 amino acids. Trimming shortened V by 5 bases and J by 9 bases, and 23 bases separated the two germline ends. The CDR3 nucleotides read TGTGCCAGCAGCCCCGGGACACCCTCGACCCTCCTGCCCCAGCATTTT. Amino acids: CASSPGTPSTLLPQHF.

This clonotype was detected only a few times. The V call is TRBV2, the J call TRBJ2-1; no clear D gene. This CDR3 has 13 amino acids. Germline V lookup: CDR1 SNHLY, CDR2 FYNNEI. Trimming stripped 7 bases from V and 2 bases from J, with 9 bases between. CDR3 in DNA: TGTGCCAGCAATAGGGTTACCTACAATGAGCAGTTCTTC. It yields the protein CASNRVTYNEQFF.

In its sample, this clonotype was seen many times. The CDR3 protein is CASRRSGTEAFF. The CDR3 coding sequence is TGTGCCAGCAGGCGGTCCGGGACTGAAGCTTTCTTT. V is TRBV6-5 and J is TRBJ1-1; D call uncertain. The CDR3 runs 12 residues. With 6 bases removed from V and 5 bases from J, the gap between germline ends came to 10 bases. The V gene's germline CDR1 is MNHEY and CDR2 SVGAGI.

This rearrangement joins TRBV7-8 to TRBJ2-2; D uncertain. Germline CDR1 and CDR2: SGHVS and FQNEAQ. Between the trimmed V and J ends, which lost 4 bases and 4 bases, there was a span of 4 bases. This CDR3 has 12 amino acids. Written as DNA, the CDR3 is TGTGCCAGCAGCTCAGCCACCGGGGAGCTGTTTTTT. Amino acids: CASSSATGELFF.

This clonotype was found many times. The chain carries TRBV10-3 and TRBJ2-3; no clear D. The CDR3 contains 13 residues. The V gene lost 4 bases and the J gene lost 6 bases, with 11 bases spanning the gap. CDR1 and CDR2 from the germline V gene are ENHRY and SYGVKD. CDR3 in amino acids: CAISVPGGDTQYF. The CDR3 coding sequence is TGTGCCATCAGTGTCCCCGGTGGGGATACGCAGTATTTT.

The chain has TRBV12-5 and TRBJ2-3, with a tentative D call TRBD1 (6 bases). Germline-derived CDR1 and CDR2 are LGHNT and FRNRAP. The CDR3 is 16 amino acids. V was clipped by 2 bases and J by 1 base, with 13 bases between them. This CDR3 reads CASGLRGEGGTDTQYF. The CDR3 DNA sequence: TGTGCTAGTGGTTTGAGAGGTGAGGGGGGCACAGATACGCAGTATTTT. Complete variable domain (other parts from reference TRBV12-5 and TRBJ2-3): DARVTQTPRHKVTEMGQEVTMRCQPILGHNTVFWYRQTMMQGLELLAYFRNRAPLDDSGMPKDRFSAEMPDATLATLKIQPSEPRDSAVYFCASGLRGEGGTDTQYFGPGTRLTVL.

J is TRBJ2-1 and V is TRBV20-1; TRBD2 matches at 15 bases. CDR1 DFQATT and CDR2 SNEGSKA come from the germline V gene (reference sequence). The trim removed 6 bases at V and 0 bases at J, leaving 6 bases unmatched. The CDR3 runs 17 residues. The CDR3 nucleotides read TGCAGTGCCGGACTAGCGGGAGGGGGCACCTCCTACAATGAGCAGTTCTTC. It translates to CSAGLAGGGTSYNEQFF.

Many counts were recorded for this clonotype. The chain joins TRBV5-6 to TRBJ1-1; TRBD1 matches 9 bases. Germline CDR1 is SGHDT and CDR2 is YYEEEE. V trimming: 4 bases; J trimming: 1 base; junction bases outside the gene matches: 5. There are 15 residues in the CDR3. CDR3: CASSPQQGANTEAFF. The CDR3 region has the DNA TGTGCCAGCAGCCCACAACAGGGGGCGAACACTGAAGCTTTCTTT. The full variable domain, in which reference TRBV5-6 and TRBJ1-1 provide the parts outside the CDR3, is DAGVTQSPTHLIKTRGQQVTLRCSPKSGHDTVSWYQQALGQGPQFIFQYYEEEERQRGNFPDRFSGHQFPNYSSELNVNALLLGDSALYLCASSPQQGANTEAFFGQGTRLTVV.

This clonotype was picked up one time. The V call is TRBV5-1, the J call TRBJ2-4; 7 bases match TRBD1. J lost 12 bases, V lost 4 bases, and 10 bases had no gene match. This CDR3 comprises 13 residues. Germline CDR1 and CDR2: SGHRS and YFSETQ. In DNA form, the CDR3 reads TGCGCCAGCAGCATCACAGGGGAGTACAATCAGTACTTC. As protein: CASSITGEYNQYF.

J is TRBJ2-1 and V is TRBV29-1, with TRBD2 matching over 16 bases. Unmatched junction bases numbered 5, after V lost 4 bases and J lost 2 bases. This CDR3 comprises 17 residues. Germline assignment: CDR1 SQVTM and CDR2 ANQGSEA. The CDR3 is CSVGGTSGRAPYNEQFF. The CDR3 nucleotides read TGCAGCGTTGGAGGGACTAGCGGGAGGGCCCCCTACAATGAGCAGTTCTTC.

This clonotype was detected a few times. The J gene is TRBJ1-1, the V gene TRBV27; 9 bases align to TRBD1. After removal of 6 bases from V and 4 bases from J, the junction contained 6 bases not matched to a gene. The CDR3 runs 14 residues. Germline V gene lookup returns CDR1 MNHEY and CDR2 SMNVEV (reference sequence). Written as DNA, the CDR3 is TGTGCCAGCAGGGGGTTACAGGGGGCCACTGAAGCTTTCTTT. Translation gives CASRGLQGATEAFF.

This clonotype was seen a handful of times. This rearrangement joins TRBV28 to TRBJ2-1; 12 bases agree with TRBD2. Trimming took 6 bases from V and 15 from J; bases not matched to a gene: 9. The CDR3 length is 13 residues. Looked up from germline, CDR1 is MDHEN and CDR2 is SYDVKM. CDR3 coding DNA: TGTGCCAGCAGCGGGGCTAGCGGGAGGGCCCTGTTCTTC. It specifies CASSGASGRALFF.

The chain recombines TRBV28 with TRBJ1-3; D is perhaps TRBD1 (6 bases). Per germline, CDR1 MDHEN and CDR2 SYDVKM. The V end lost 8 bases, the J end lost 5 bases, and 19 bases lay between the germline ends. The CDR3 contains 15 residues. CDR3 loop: CASLQQGRLRNTIYF. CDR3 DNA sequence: TGTGCCAGCCTACAACAGGGACGCCTAAGAAACACCATATATTTT.

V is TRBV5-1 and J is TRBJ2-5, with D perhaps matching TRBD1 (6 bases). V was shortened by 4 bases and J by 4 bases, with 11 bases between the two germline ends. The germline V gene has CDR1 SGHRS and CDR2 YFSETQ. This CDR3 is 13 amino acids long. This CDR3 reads CASSRTVAETQYF. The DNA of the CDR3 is TGCGCCAGCAGCCGGACAGTGGCAGAGACCCAGTACTTC.

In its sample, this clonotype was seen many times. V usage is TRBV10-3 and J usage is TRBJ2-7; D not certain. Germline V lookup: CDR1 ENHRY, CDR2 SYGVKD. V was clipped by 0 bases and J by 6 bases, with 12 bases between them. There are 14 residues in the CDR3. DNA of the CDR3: TGTGCCATCAGTGAGTCGACTCTTAAGGCCGAGCAGTACGTC. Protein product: CAISESTLKAEQYV.

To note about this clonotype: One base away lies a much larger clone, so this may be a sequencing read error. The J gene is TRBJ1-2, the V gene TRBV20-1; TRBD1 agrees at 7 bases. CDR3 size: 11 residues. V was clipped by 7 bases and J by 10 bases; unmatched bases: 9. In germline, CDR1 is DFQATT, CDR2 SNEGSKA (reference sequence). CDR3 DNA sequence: TGCAGTGTAAGCGGGACAGACGTCTACACCTTC. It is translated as CSVSGTDVYTF.

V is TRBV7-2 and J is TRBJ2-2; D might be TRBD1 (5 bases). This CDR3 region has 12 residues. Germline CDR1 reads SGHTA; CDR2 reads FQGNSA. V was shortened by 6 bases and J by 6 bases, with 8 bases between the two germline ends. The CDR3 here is CASRLQAGELFF. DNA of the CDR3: TGTGCCAGCAGGCTACAGGCCGGGGAGCTGTTTTTT.

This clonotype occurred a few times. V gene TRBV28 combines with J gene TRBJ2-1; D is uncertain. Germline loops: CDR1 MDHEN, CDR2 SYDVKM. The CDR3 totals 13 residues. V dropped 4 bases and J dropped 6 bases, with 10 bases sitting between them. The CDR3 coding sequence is TGTGCCAGCAGTTACCCGCGAGGCAATGAGCAGTTCTTC. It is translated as CASSYPRGNEQFF.